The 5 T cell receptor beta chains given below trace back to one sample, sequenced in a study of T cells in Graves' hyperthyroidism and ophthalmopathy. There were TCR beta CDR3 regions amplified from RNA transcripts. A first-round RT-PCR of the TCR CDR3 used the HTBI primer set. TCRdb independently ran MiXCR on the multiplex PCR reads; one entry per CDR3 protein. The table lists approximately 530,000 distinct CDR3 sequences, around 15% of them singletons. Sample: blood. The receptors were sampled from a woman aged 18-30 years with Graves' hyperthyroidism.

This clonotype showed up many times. This CDR3 is CSAPTGVDYGYTF. For the CDR3, the DNA is TGCAGTGCCCCGACAGGGGTGGACTATGGCTACACCTTC. The chain links TRBV20-1 to TRBJ1-2; 8 bases map to TRBD1. Germline CDR1 is DFQATT and CDR2 is SNEGSKA (reference sequence). CDR3 length: 13 residues. The trim removed 6 bases at V and 3 bases at J, leaving 6 bases unmatched.

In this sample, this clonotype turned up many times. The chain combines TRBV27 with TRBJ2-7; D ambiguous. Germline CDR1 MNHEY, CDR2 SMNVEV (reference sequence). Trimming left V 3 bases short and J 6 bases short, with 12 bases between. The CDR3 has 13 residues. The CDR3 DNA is TGTGCCAGCAGTTTTCGCCACGCCGCCGAGCAGTACTTC. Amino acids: CASSFRHAAEQYF.

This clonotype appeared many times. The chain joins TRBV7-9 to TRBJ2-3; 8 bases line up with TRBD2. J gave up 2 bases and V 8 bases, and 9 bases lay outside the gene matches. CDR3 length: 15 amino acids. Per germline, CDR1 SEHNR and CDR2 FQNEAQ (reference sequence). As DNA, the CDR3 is TGTGCCAGCGCGGGGGGAGGGGACTTCACAGATACGCAGTATTTT. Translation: CASAGGGDFTDTQYF.

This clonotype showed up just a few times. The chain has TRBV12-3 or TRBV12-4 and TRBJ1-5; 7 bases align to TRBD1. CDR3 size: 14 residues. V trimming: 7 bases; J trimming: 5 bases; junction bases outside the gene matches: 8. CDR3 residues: CASTKNRGYQPQHF. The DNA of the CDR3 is TGTGCCAGCACCAAGAACAGGGGCTATCAGCCCCAGCATTTT.

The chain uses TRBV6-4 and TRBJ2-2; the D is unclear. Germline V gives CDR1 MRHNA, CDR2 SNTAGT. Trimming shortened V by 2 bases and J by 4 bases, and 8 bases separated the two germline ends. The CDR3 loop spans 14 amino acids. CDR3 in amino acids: CASSDRASTGELFF. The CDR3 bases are TGTGCCAGCAGTGACAGGGCTAGCACCGGGGAGCTGTTTTTT.